Here is one T cell receptor beta chain with its context. The antigen remains undetermined. The data were produced by immunoSEQ multiplex PCR, yet TCRdb's version contains in-frame clones alone and is incomplete. The table shows over 45,000 clones, with approximately 85% occurring only once. The sample originates from a study of T cell responses to AZD1222 COVID-19 vaccine. Across the study: Pooled in the analysis were second doses at about 4 or about 12 weeks. Overall study results and limits: The span of vaccine-associated CD4 TCRs extended across spike, with dominance at 160-218 and 743-854. Once two AZD1222 doses were given, Spike-specific TCR breadth and depth went up.

There are 13 residues in the CDR3. Per germline, CDR1 MDHEN and CDR2 SYDVKM. Trimming cost V 8 bases and J 3 bases, with 13 bases left between them. The specimen comprised peripheral blood, sampled on day 0 of AZD1222 vaccination. The clonotype was recovered from an adult in good health. The chain has TRBV28 and TRBJ1-2; possibly TRBD1 for D (5 bases). The CDR3 DNA reads TGTGCCAGCGCGCGGGGGGGGTACTATGGCTACACCTTC. Protein product: CASARGGYYGYTF.